The clone carrying this T cell receptor beta chain has more than one count but fewer than ten. Its specificity is not known. This record belongs to a study of blood T cells in healthy people across ages. There are 13 residues in the CDR3. V shed 1 base and J shed 5 bases, with 5 bases lying between them. Germline lookup yields CDR1 SGHTA and CDR2 FQGNSA. Isolated PBMCs totaled at least 6.5 million in each sample. Whole-study findings and limits: Age advanced and TCR beta diversity per million T cells fell, roughly linearly.

With a J-beta primer mix and a sample-barcoded 5' primer, a second PCR ran 7 to 11 cycles. Every cDNA molecule carried a tag from a template-switch adaptor bearing 12 random nucleotides. Per-sample output comprised a minimum of 3 million paired-end reads containing CDR3. MiXCR, applied by TCRdb to the 5' RACE reads, yields one record per CDR3 protein. This sample has roughly 650,000 distinct CDR3 sequences; approximately 29% occur once, and the top ten carry 15%. The chain couples TRBV7-2 to TRBJ1-4; a weak D match, TRBD1 (5 bases). This TCR came from a woman older than 75 in good health. Material: blood. The CDR3 region is CASSLDRNEKLFF. The CDR3 DNA reads as TGTGCCAGCAGCTTAGACAGGAATGAAAAACTGTTTTTT.